One and the same sample provided the 11 T cell receptor beta chains below, sequenced in a study of PD-1 blockade in mismatch repair-deficient tumors. TCRdb's copy holds only in-frame clones and misses some; the assay was immunoSEQ multiplex PCR. The sample has under 50,000 clones; 75% to 90% are singletons. Here the sequenced sample was PBMCs, taken about 40 weeks after starting pembrolizumab. The origin of the receptors is an adult with mismatch repair-deficient cancer.

The gene calls are TRBV6-5 and TRBJ1-2; D may be TRBD1 (6 bases). CDR1 and CDR2 from the germline V gene are MNHEY and SVGAGI. This CDR3 comprises 14 residues. V was clipped by 2 bases and J by 4 bases, with 11 bases between them. The CDR3 coding sequence is TGTGCCAGCAGTTACGGCGGACAGCCCTATGGCTACACCTTC. Its translation is CASSYGGQPYGYTF.

V and J are TRBV28 and TRBJ2-3; perhaps TRBD2 as D (7 bases). V was shortened by 6 bases and J by 7 bases, with 23 bases between the two germline ends. The CDR3 length is 16 residues. Germline CDR1 is MDHEN and CDR2 is SYDVKM. CDR3: CASRPNFGGGEYTQYF. For the CDR3, the DNA is TGTGCCAGCAGACCCAACTTTGGGGGGGGCGAATATACGCAGTATTTT.

This clone was seen only once. The chain links TRBV27 to TRBJ2-2, with 11 bases matching TRBD2. Germline assignment: CDR1 MNHEY and CDR2 SMNVEV (reference sequence). The CDR3 extends over 19 amino acids. Trimming at V came to 6 bases and at J to 1 base, leaving 13 bases not matched to a gene. CDR3 loop: CASRSTSGSFLRNTGELFF. CDR3 sequence (DNA): TGTGCCAGCAGGTCCACTAGCGGGAGTTTTTTAAGGAACACCGGGGAGCTGTTTTTT.

The V call is TRBV29-1, the J call TRBJ1-1; no clear D. The CDR3 runs 13 residues. Trimming took off 4 bases at V and 0 bases at J, with 9 bases between the two ends. From germline, CDR1 is SQVTM and CDR2 ANQGSEA. The CDR3 loop reads CSVGGQLNTEAFF. CDR3 nucleotides: TGCAGCGTTGGAGGCCAGCTGAACACTGAAGCTTTCTTT.

The chain recombines TRBV28 with TRBJ2-7; 11 nucleotides line up with TRBD1. V was clipped by 5 bases and J by 0 bases; unmatched bases: 15. CDR1 is MDHEN and CDR2 is SYDVKM in the germline V gene. The length of the CDR3 is 19 residues. The CDR3 region is CASSLSAGTGGGSSYEQYF. As DNA, the CDR3 is TGTGCCAGCAGTCTCTCGGCCGGGACAGGGGGGGGTAGCTCCTACGAGCAGTACTTC.

The V and J genes are TRBV28 and TRBJ1-4; 7 bases agree with TRBD1. After removal of 6 bases from V and 6 bases from J, the junction contained 10 bases not matched to a gene. The CDR3 covers 15 residues. CDR1 and CDR2 from the germline V gene are MDHEN and SYDVKM. The CDR3 sequence: CASSSGATGYEKLFF. CDR3 bases: TGTGCCAGCAGCTCCGGGGCGACAGGGTATGAAAAACTGTTTTTT.

The chain recombines TRBV10-3 with TRBJ2-7; tentative D call: TRBD1 (5 bases). CDR1 ENHRY and CDR2 SYGVKD come from the germline V gene. Trimming pared 8 bases from V and 0 bases from J, leaving 8 bases between. This CDR3 is built from 12 residues. CDR3: CAIGANSYEQYF. CDR3 DNA: TGTGCCATCGGGGCTAACTCCTACGAGCAGTACTTC.

The CDR3 region is CASSFSWTASYGYTF. The CDR3 DNA reads as TGTGCCAGCAGTTTTTCTTGGACAGCTTCCTATGGCTACACCTTC. The chain recombines TRBV27 with TRBJ1-2; a weak D match, TRBD1 (6 bases). The CDR3 consists of 15 residues. Trimming removed 3 bases from V and 4 bases from J, with 15 bases in between. Germline lookup yields CDR1 MNHEY and CDR2 SMNVEV (reference sequence).

V and J are TRBV28 and TRBJ2-7, with no clear D. The CDR3 runs to 12 residues. V gave up 5 bases and J gave up 4 bases, with 9 bases separating them. Per the germline V gene, CDR1 is MDHEN and CDR2 is SYDVKM. The CDR3 DNA is TGTGCCAGCAGTACAGCACCTTACGAGCAGTACTTC. This encodes CASSTAPYEQYF.

The chain has TRBV6-6 and TRBJ1-5, with D perhaps TRBD1 (5 bases). CDR1 is MNHNY, CDR2 SVGAGI, per germline (reference sequence). Trimming took off 8 bases at V and 4 bases at J, with 15 bases between the two ends. The CDR3 sequence is 14 residues long. Here the CDR3 reads CASGGLQPNQPQHF. CDR3 nucleotide sequence: TGTGCCAGCGGGGGACTACAACCGAATCAGCCCCAGCATTTT.

V usage is TRBV9 and J usage is TRBJ2-3; a possible D gene is TRBD2 (5 bases). V lost 0 bases and J 4 bases, leaving 12 bases between the germline ends. From germline, CDR1 is SGDLS and CDR2 YYNGEE. The CDR3 length is 15 residues. CDR3 protein: CASSVAPSPSDTQYF. The CDR3 nucleotides read TGTGCCAGCAGCGTAGCACCTAGCCCCTCAGATACGCAGTATTTT.